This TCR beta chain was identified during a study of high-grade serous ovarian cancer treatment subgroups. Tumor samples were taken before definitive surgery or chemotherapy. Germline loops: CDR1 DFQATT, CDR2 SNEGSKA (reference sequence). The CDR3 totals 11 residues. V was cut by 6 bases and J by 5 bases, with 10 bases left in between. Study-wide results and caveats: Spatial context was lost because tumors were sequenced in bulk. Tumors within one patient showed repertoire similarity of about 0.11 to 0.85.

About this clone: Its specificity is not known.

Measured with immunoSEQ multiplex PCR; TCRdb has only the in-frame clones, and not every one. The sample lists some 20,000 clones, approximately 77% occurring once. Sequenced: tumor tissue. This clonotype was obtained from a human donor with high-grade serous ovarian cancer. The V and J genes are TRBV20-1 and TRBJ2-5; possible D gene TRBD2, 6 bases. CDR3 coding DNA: TGCAGTGCCCTAGCGTGGGAGACCCAGTACTTC. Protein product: CSALAWETQYF.